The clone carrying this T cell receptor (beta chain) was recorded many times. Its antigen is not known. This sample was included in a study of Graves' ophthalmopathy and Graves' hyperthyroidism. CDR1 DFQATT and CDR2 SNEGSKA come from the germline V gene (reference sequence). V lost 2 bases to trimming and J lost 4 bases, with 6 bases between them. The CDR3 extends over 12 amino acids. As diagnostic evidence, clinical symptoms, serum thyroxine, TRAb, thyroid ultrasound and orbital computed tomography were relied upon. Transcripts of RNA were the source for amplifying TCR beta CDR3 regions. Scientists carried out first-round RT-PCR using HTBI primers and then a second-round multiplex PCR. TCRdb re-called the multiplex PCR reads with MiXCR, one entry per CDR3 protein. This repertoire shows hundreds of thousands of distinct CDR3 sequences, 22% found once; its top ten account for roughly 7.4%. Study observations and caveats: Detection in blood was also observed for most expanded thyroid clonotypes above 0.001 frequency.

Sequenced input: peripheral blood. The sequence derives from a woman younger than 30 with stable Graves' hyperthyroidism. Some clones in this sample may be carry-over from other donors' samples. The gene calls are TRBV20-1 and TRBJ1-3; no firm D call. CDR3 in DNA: TGCAGTGCTAGATCGGGGGGAAACACCATATATTTT. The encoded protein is CSARSGGNTIYF.